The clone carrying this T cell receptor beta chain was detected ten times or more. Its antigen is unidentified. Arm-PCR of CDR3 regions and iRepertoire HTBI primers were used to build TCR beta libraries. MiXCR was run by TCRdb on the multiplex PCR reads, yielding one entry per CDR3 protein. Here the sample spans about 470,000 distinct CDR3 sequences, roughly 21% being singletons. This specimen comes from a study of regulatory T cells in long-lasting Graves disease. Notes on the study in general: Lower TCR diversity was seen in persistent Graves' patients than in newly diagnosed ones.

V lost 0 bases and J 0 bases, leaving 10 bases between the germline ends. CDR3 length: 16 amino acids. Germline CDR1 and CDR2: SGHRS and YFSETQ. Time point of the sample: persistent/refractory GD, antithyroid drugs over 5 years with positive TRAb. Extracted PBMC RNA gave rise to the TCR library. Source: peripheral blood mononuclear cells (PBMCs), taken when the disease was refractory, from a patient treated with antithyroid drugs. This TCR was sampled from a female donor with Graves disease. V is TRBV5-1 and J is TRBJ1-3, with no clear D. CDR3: CASSLAGPSSGNTIYF. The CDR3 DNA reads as TGCGCCAGCAGCTTGGCAGGTCCTAGCTCTGGAAACACCATATATTTT.